These T cell receptor beta chains were read from a single sample in a study of blood T cell repertoires in COVID-19. Sequencing was performed with immunoSEQ multiplex PCR; in TCRdb, only in-frame clones are kept and a portion is missing. The sample shows about 69,000 clones, roughly 90% of them seen only once. Sequenced material: peripheral blood. The receptors shown here come from a man aged 45-60 years with acute or convalescent COVID-19. Both conserved end residues are part of each CDR3. The order of the fields is clone size, V gene, J gene, D gene, CDR3 protein, CDR3 DNA. D genes are given only for firm matches. Only some rows state a clone size, as once, few, many or a class for expanded clones.

.	TRBV7-9	TRBJ2-2	TRBD2	CASSLTGGSLGGELFF	TGTGCCAGCAGCTTAACGGGCGGGAGTCTTGGCGGGGAGCTGTTTTTT
.	TRBV5-1	TRBJ2-1	TRBD2	CASSLARGLAGGATYNEQFF	TGCGCCAGCAGCTTGGCCAGAGGACTAGCGGGAGGTGCAACCTACAATGAGCAGTTCTTC
.	TRBV5-1	TRBJ2-7	TRBD1	CASSPRDRDYEQYF	TGCGCCAGCAGCCCCCGGGACAGGGATTACGAGCAGTACTTC
once	TRBV7-2	TRBJ2-2	TRBD2	CASSLAGGSGRLSGELFF	TGTGCCAGCAGCTTAGCGGGGGGCAGCGGGAGATTATCCGGGGAGCTGTTTTTT
.	TRBV19	TRBJ1-5	.	CASSIGGTREIAQHF	TGTGCCAGTAGTATTGGGGGGACCCGAGAAATAGCCCAGCATTTT
.	TRBV6-5	TRBJ1-5	.	CASSYRGADQPQHF	TGTGCCAGCAGTTACCGGGGGGCAGATCAGCCCCAGCATTTT
.	TRBV12-3/TRBV12-4	TRBJ1-5	.	CASSSRWQPQHF	TGTGCCAGCAGCTCACGGTGGCAGCCCCAGCATTTT
.	TRBV18	TRBJ1-1	.	CASSPNRERNTEAFF	TGTGCCAGCTCACCAAACAGGGAGAGGAACACTGAAGCTTTCTTT
few	TRBV28	TRBJ1-3	TRBD1	CGTYRGAGNTIYF	TGTGGAACTTACAGGGGGGCTGGAAACACCATATATTTT
.	TRBV4-1	TRBJ2-5	.	CASSTPGLETQYF	TGCGCCAGCAGTACCCCGGGACTTGAGACCCAGTACTTC
.	TRBV18	TRBJ1-2	.	CASSRESRYGYTF	TGTGCCAGCTCTCGGGAGAGCCGCTATGGCTACACCTTC
.	TRBV19	TRBJ2-3	TRBD2	CASRNGLAGTDTQYF	TGTGCCAGTAGGAACGGACTAGCGGGCACAGATACGCAGTATTTT
.	TRBV6-1	TRBJ2-5	.	CASSEHETRETQYF	TGTGCCAGCAGTGAACATGAGACAAGAGAGACCCAGTACTTC
.	TRBV30	TRBJ1-5	.	CAWSVPFSGNQPQHF	TGTGCCTGGAGCGTACCATTCAGTGGCAATCAGCCCCAGCATTTT
.	TRBV18	TRBJ2-3	TRBD1	CASSPYFSGTVRISTDTQYF	TGTGCCAGCTCACCATACTTCTCCGGGACAGTGAGAATCAGCACAGATACGCAGTATTTT
.	TRBV4-1	TRBJ2-1	TRBD2	CASSQDLGLGGGYNEQFF	TGCGCCAGCAGCCAAGATCTAGGTCTTGGCGGGGGGTACAATGAGCAGTTCTTC
.	TRBV7-8	TRBJ2-3	TRBD2	CASSRLWAGGVADTQYF	TGTGCCAGTAGTAGACTCTGGGCGGGAGGTGTGGCAGATACGCAGTATTTT
.	TRBV7-9	TRBJ2-3	TRBD2	CASKRDLSDTQYF	TGTGCCAGTAAGCGGGATTTGTCGGATACGCAGTATTTT
.	TRBV13	TRBJ2-2	TRBD1	CASSSRTGPLTGELFF	TGTGCCAGCAGCTCCAGGACAGGGCCCCTCACCGGGGAGCTGTTTTTT
.	TRBV4-1	TRBJ2-7	TRBD1	CASSQEGQGYEQYF	TGCGCCAGCAGCCAAGAGGGACAGGGCTACGAGCAGTACTTC
.	TRBV6-1	TRBJ1-2	.	CASSDDTGTKNYGYTF	TGTGCCAGCAGTGACGATACCGGGACAAAGAACTATGGCTACACCTTC
.	TRBV19	TRBJ2-7	TRBD1	CASSPLGQGYEQYF	TGTGCCAGTAGTCCCCTCGGACAGGGCTACGAGCAGTACTTC
.	TRBV7-7	TRBJ2-1	TRBD2	CASSSGTSGEQFF	TGTGCCAGCAGCTCTGGGACTAGCGGTGAGCAGTTCTTC
.	TRBV28	TRBJ1-1	TRBD1	CASRTGGTEAFF	TGTGCCAGCAGAACAGGGGGCACTGAAGCTTTCTTT
.	TRBV11-2	TRBJ2-3	.	CASSKREGTDTQYF	TGTGCCAGCAGCAAAAGGGAGGGCACAGATACGCAGTATTTT
.	TRBV11-3	TRBJ2-7	TRBD2	CASSLQREGRYEQYF	TGTGCCAGCAGCTTACAGCGGGAGGGCCGTTACGAGCAGTACTTC
.	TRBV7-2	TRBJ2-2	TRBD2	CASSLGPLAGGLTGELFF	TGTGCCAGCAGCTTAGGCCCGCTAGCGGGAGGCCTCACCGGGGAGCTGTTTTTT
once	TRBV27	TRBJ1-1	.	CASSFNGGRANTEAFF	TGTGCCAGCAGTTTTAACGGGGGAAGGGCGAACACTGAAGCTTTCTTT
.	TRBV2	TRBJ2-1	.	CASTNPGTYNEQFF	TGTGCCAGCACCAATCCCGGGACCTACAATGAGCAGTTCTTC
.	TRBV6-5	TRBJ2-5	TRBD2	CASSPGTRGRETQYF	TGTGCCAGCAGTCCCGGGACTAGAGGGCGAGAGACCCAGTACTTC